This T cell receptor beta chain was obtained from a study of T cell clonotyping in hematopoietic cell transplantation. As for the study in general: Recipients' pretransplant samples followed cytoreduction. Regarding the study as a whole: Higher Inverse Simpson Index values in graft donor and pretransplant recipient predicted broader posttransplant TCR diversity. Recipient TCR diversity dropped after transplant; expanded clonotypes rose from day 30 to 180. At the given depth, recipient repertoires were over 95% de novo clonotypes.

Sequencing was performed with immunoSEQ multiplex PCR; in TCRdb, only in-frame clones are kept and a portion is missing. The sample has over 6,000 clones; 88% are singletons. To note about this clone: As yet, its antigen is unknown.

The time point denotes: recipient sample about 28 days before transplant, after cytoreduction. The sequencing here drew on peripheral blood mononuclear cells, taken before stem cell transplant. The clonotype originates from a man aged 30 to 39 with acute myeloid leukemia. Some clones in this sample may be carry-over from other donors' samples.

CDR3 sequence: CASRQGSRAYTEAFF. The CDR3 coding sequence is TGTGCCAGCAGACAGGGAAGCAGGGCGTACACTGAAGCTTTCTTT. The chain is built from TRBV6-5 and TRBJ1-1; D possibly corresponds to TRBD1 (6 bases). The length of the CDR3 is 15 residues. Germline-derived CDR1 and CDR2 are MNHEY and SVGAGI. V was cut by 6 bases and J by 3 bases, with 17 bases left in between.